These 7 T cell receptor beta chains were all obtained from the same sample, sequenced in a study of PD-1 blockade in classical Hodgkin lymphoma. Clones were sequenced by immunoSEQ multiplex PCR, and TCRdb holds only the in-frame ones, with some missing. The sample shows tens of thousands of clones, around 80% of them seen only once. Time point in this sample: cycle 4 day 1 (C4D1), after six to seven weeks of nivolumab. Every patient had relapsed following autologous stem cell transplantation, and cohorts differed in brentuximab vedotin exposure. This specimen was peripheral blood mononuclear cells (PBMCs), taken before the fourth cycle of nivolumab. The receptors here all came from a human donor with classical Hodgkin lymphoma.

This chain uses TRBV9 with TRBJ2-1, with 13 bases fitting TRBD2. After removal of 2 bases from V and 9 bases from J, the junction contained 8 bases not matched to a gene. The CDR3 has 16 amino acids. Germline V lookup: CDR1 SGDLS, CDR2 YYNGEE. CDR3 DNA sequence: TGTGCCAGCAGCGTGTTACTAGCGGGGGGGTTTGGTGAGCAGTTCTTC. This gives the protein CASSVLLAGGFGEQFF.

This chain joins TRBV4-1 and TRBJ2-7; 9 bases fit TRBD1. CDR3 length: 16 residues. CDR1 is MGHRA and CDR2 is YSYEKL in the germline V gene. J lost 4 bases, V lost 0 bases, and 7 bases had no gene match. The CDR3: CASSQDPGQGKYEQYF. The CDR3 coding sequence is TGCGCCAGCAGCCAAGATCCGGGACAGGGAAAGTACGAGCAGTACTTC.

This chain joins TRBV9 and TRBJ2-5, with D perhaps TRBD2 (7 bases). This CDR3 comprises 13 residues. V shed 7 bases and J shed 2 bases, with 12 bases lying between them. CDR1 and CDR2 (germline): SGDLS, YYNGEE. The CDR3: CASGGGGQETQYF. In nucleotides, the CDR3 is TGTGCCAGCGGGGGAGGGGGGCAAGAGACCCAGTACTTC.

V gene TRBV5-1 combines with J gene TRBJ2-7, with 11 bases matching TRBD2. The CDR3 spans 15 residues. Germline CDR1 is SGHRS and CDR2 is YFSETQ. The trim removed 4 bases at V and 2 bases at J, leaving 5 bases unmatched. The CDR3 bases are TGCGCCAGCAGCGTTAGCGGGGGGGCCCCCTACGAGCAGTACTTC. Translated: CASSVSGGAPYEQYF.

The chain joins TRBV10-3 to TRBJ2-7; 7 bases match TRBD1. The germline V gene encodes CDR1 ENHRY and CDR2 SYGVKD. The CDR3 runs 15 residues. The ends lost 0 bases at V and 3 bases at J; junction bases unmatched: 5. CDR3 coding DNA: TGTGCCATCAGTGAGTCAGTACAGGGGTACTACGAGCAGTACTTC. Protein: CAISESVQGYYEQYF.

For this clone: Other DNA sequences within the sample encode an identical CDR3. V is TRBV7-6 and J is TRBJ2-7, with no clear D. The CDR3 contains 13 residues. Trimming took off 4 bases at V and 0 bases at J, with 7 bases between the two ends. The germline V gene has CDR1 SGHVS and CDR2 FNYEAQ. For the CDR3, the DNA is TGTGCCAGCAGCTCGCTAAGCTCCTACGAGCAGTACTTC. This encodes CASSSLSSYEQYF.

This clone was seen a handful of times. The genes are TRBV5-4 and TRBJ2-7; D unresolved. Germline V CDR1 and CDR2: SGHNT, YYREEE (reference sequence). The germline V and J ends were trimmed by 0 bases and 0 bases, with 10 bases remaining between them. This CDR3 contains 15 residues. CDR3 region: CASSLAARSSYEQYF. The CDR3 DNA sequence: TGTGCCAGCAGCTTGGCCGCACGCAGCTCCTACGAGCAGTACTTC.